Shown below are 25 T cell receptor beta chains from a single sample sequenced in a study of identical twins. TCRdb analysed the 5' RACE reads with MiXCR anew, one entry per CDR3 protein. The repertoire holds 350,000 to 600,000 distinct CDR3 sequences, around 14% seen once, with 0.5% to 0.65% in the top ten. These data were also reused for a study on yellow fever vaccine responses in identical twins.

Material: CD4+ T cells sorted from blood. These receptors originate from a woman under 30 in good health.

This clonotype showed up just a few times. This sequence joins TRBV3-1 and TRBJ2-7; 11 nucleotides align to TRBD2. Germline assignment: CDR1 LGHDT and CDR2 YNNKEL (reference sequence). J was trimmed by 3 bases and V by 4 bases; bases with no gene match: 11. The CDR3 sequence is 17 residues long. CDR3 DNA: TGTGCCAGCAGCCGCAAACTGCTAGCGGGGGGTAACTACGAGCAGTACTTC. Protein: CASSRKLLAGGNYEQYF.

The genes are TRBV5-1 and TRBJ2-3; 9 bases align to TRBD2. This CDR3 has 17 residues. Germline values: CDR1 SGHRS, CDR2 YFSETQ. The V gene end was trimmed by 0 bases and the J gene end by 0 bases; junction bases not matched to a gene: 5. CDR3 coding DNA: TGCGCCAGCAGCTTGGGCACTAGCGGGCCTAGCACAGATACGCAGTATTTT. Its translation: CASSLGTSGPSTDTQYF.

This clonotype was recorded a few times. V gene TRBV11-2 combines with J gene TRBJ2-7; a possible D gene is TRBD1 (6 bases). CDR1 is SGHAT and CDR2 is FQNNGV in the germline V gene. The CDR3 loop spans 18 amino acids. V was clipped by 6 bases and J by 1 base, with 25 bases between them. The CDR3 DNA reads TGTGCCAGCAGTCTACTTGCTATCCGTCGGACAGAGTCCTACGAGCAGTACTTC. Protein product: CASSLLAIRRTESYEQYF.

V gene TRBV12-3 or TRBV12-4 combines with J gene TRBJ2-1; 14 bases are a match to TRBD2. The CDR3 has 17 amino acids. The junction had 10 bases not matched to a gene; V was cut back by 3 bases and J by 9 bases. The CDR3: CASSLGGLAGEDGEQFF. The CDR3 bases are TGTGCCAGCAGTTTGGGGGGACTAGCGGGAGAAGATGGTGAGCAGTTCTTC.

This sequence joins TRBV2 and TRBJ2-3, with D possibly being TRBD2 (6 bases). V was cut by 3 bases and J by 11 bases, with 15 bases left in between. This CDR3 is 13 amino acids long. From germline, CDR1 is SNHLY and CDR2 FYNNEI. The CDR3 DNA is TGTGCCAGCAGTGACCTCCCGGCGGGGTTGCAGTATTTT. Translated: CASSDLPAGLQYF.

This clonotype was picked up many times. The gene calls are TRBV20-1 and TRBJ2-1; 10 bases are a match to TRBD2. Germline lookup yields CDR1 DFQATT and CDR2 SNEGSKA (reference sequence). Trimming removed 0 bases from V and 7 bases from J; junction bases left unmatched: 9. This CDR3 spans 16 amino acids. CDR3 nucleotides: TGCAGTGCTAGAGAAGCCGGGACTAGCGTCTTGAATGAGCAGTTCTTC. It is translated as CSAREAGTSVLNEQFF.

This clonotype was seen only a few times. CDR3 sequence: CAISAARNYGYTF. The CDR3 DNA reads as TGTGCCATCAGTGCTGCCCGTAACTATGGCTACACCTTC. The V call is TRBV10-3, the J call TRBJ1-2; D remains unclear. Germline V gene lookup returns CDR1 ENHRY and CDR2 SYGVKD. Trimming stripped 4 bases from V and 1 base from J, with 7 bases between. The CDR3 extends over 13 amino acids.

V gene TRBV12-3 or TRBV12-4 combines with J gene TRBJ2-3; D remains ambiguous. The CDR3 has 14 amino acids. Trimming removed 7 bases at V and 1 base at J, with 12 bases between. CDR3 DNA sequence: TGTGCCAGCACCCCACGGGTGGGCACAGATACGCAGTATTTT. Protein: CASTPRVGTDTQYF.

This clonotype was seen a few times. DNA of the CDR3: TGCGCCAGCAGACGATCCGGGGGAATTAGAGACACTGAAGCTTTCTTT. Protein: CASRRSGGIRDTEAFF. The chain is built from TRBV5-1 and TRBJ1-1; a weak D match, TRBD1 (5 bases). CDR1 is SGHRS and CDR2 is YFSETQ in the germline V gene. V was shortened by 5 bases and J by 3 bases, with 20 bases between the two germline ends. This CDR3 has 16 amino acids.

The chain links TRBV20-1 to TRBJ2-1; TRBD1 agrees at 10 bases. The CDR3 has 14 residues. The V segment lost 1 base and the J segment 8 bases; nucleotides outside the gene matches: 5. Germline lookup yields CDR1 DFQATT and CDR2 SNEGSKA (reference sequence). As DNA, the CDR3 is TGCAGTGCTAGAGGACAGGGGGCTTCGGATGAGCAGTTCTTC. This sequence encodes CSARGQGASDEQFF.

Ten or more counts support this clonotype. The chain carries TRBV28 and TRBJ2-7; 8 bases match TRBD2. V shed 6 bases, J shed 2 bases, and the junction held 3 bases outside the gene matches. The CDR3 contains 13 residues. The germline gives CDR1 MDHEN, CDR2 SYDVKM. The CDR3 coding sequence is TGTGCCAGCAGACCGGGGGGGCCCTACGAGCAGTACTTC. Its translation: CASRPGGPYEQYF.

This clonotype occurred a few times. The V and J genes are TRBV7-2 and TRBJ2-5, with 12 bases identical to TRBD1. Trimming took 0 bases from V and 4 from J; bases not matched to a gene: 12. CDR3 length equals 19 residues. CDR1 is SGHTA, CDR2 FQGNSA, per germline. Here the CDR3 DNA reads TGTGCCAGCAGCTTAGCGGGAGGGACAGGGGGCTGGGGTAGAGAGACCCAGTACTTC. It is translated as CASSLAGGTGGWGRETQYF.

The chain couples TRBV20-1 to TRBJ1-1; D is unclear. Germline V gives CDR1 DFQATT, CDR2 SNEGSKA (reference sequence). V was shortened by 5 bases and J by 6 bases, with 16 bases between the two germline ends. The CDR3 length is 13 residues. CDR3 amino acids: CSALKAINAEAFF. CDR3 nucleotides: TGCAGTGCTTTAAAGGCTATTAATGCTGAAGCTTTCTTT.

The CDR3 DNA sequence: TGTGCCAGCAGCTTCCTGACAGGGGGCGACCCCTACGAGCAGTACTTC. It yields the protein CASSFLTGGDPYEQYF. This chain links TRBV5-6 with TRBJ2-7; 10 bases agree with TRBD1. The CDR3 extends over 16 amino acids. Germline CDR1 SGHDT, CDR2 YYEEEE. Trimming removed 2 bases from V and 2 bases from J; junction bases left unmatched: 7.

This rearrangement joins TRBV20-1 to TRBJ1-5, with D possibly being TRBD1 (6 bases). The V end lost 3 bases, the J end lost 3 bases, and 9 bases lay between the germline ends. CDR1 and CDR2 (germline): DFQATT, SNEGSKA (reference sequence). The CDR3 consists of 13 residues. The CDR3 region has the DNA TGCAGTGCTAGGGACAGAGACAATCAGCCCCAGCATTTT. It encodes CSARDRDNQPQHF.

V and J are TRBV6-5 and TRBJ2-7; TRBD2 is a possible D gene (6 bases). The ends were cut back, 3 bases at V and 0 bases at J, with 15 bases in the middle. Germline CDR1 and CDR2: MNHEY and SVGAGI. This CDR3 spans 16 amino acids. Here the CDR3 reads CASSYGAAGSSYEQYF. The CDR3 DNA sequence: TGTGCCAGCAGTTATGGGGCTGCGGGATCCTCCTACGAGCAGTACTTC.

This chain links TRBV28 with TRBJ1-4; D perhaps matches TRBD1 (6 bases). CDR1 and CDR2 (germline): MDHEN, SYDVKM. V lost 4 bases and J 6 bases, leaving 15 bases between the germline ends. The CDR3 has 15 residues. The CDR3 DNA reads TGTGCCAGCAGTTCCCTGACAGGAGGAGATGAAAAACTGTTTTTT. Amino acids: CASSSLTGGDEKLFF.

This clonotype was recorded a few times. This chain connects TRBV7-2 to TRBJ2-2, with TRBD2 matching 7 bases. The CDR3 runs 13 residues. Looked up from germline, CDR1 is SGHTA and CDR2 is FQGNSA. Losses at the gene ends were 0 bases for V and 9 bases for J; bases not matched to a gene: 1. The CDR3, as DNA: TGTGCCAGCAGCTTAGCGCGGGGGAGGGAGCTGTTTTTT. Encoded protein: CASSLARGRELFF.

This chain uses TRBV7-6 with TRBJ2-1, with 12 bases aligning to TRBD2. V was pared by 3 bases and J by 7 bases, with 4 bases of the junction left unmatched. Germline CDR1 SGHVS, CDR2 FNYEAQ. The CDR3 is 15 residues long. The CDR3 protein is CASSFRLAGVNEQFF. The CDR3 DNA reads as TGTGCCAGCAGCTTTCGACTAGCGGGAGTTAATGAGCAGTTCTTC.

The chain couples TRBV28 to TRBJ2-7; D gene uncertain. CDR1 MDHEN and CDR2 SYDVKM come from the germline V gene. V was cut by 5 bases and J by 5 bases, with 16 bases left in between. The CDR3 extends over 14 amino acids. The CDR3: CASSPPPVSHEQYF. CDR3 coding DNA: TGTGCCAGCAGTCCTCCTCCAGTTAGCCACGAGCAGTACTTC.

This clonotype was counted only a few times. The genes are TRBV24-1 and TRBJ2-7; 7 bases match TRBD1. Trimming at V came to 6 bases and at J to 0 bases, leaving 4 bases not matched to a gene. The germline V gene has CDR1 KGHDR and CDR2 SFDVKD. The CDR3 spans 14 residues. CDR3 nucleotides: TGTGCCACCAGTACGACAGGGTCCTCCTACGAGCAGTACTTC. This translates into CATSTTGSSYEQYF.

The CDR3 coding sequence is TGTGCCAGCAGCGCCGGGACATTGAACACCGGGGAGCTGTTTTTT. This translates into CASSAGTLNTGELFF. V is TRBV7-9 and J is TRBJ2-2; D possibly corresponds to TRBD1 (6 bases). From germline, CDR1 is SEHNR and CDR2 FQNEAQ (reference sequence). Trimming stripped 5 bases from V and 1 base from J, with 11 bases between. This CDR3 is 15 amino acids long.

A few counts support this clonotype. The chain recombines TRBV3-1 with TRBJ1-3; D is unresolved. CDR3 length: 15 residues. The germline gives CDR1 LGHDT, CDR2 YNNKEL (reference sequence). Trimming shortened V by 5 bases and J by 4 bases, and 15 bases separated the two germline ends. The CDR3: CASSTTSNTGNTIYF. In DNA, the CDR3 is TGTGCCAGCAGCACAACGTCGAACACGGGAAACACCATATATTTT. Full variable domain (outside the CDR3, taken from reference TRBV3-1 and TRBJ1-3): DTAVSQTPKYLVTQMGNDKSIKCEQNLGHDTMYWYKQDSKKFLKIMFSYNNKELIINETVPNRFSPKSPDKAHLNLHINSLELGDSAVYFCASSTTSNTGNTIYFGEGSWLTVV.

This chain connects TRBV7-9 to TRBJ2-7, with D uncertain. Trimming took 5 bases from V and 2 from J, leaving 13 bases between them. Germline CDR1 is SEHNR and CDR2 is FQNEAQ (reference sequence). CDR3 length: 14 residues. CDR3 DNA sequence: TGTGCCAGCAGCCAAGCGCGGCCCCCCTACGAGCAGTACTTC. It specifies CASSQARPPYEQYF. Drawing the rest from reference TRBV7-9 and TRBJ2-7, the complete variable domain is DTGVSQNPRHKITKRGQNVTFRCDPISEHNRLYWYRQTLGQGPEFLTYFQNEAQLEKSRLLSDRFSAERPKGSFSTLEIQRTEQGDSAMYLCASSQARPPYEQYFGPGTRLTVT.

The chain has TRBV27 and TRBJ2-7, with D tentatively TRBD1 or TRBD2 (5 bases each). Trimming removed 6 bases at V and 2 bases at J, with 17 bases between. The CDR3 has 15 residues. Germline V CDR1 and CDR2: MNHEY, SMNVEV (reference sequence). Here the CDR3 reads CASSHPGTQAYEQYF. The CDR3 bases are TGTGCCAGCAGCCACCCCGGGACGCAGGCCTACGAGCAGTACTTC.